This record looks at one T cell receptor beta chain sequence and its context. Trimming cost V 2 bases and J 1 base, with 9 bases left between them. Germline V gene lookup returns CDR1 SGHTS and CDR2 YDEGEE. CDR3 length: 15 amino acids. This table comes from immunoSEQ multiplex PCR, and its TCRdb copy is limited to in-frame clones, with some not included. The table includes 190,000 or so clones, more than 85% detected once. This sample was taken from a study of blood T cell repertoires in COVID-19. Overall study context: Nucleic acid was either cDNA or gDNA, and it came from T cells, B-cell-depleted T cells, or PBMCs.

This clonotype was obtained from a man aged 40-49 years with active or convalescent COVID-19. Material: peripheral blood. The rearrangement joins TRBV5-8 to TRBJ2-2, with TRBD1 as a possible D gene (5 bases). CDR3 loop: CASSFWGQNTGELFF. Written as DNA, the CDR3 is TGTGCCAGCAGCTTCTGGGGCCAGAACACCGGGGAGCTGTTTTTT.